The present T cell receptor (beta chain) was sequenced within a study of blood T cell repertoires in COVID-19 (dated by TCRdb to 2018 to 2020). Regarding the research as a whole: Collaborator samples came from the United States, Italy and Spain and covered acute and convalescent phases of COVID-19. The material from the prospective study consisted of cDNA or gDNA derived from T cells, B-cell-depleted T cells, or PBMCs. Subjects who had been exposed to COVID-19, were actively infected with it, or had recovered from it provided the deeply sampled blood TCRbeta repertoires that made up the dataset. A freely available public database, intended as a resource for researchers studying the immune response to SARS-CoV-2, is where the repertoires were released. Samples were obtained from the ongoing ImmuneRACE study (first 160 participants) and from roughly 1,300 subjects provided by 6 global collaborators. Nearly every sample came with metadata listing a de-identified subject ID, COVID-19 status, age in years and sex. Where available, HLA class I and class II types were obtained from metadata supplied by the sample provider rather than from assay-based typing.

Whole blood was collected in K2EDTA tubes by collaborating institutions according to the institutions' own protocols. For TCRbeta analysis, collaborator samples were shipped as frozen whole blood, as isolated PBMCs, or as DNA extracted from either sample type. What the study reported, not specific to this receptor: The amount of clinical and demographic metadata varied by source and participant and was provided uncurated.

TCRbeta CDR3 regions were amplified from genomic DNA by means of the immunoSEQ Assay, a bias-controlled multiplex PCR. In the source study's methods: Within the assay, amplification of reference gene primers was used to estimate how many nucleated cells each sample contained. Sequence reads were collapsed and filtered to measure the absolute abundance of every unique TCRbeta CDR3 rearrangement. For each sample, productive Simpson clonality was calculated by taking the square root of Simpson's diversity index across productive rearrangements. Here the immuneACCESS table is served through TCRdb, limited to in-frame sequences with V and J called. Missing clones are a known gap in these copies; in checked studies unresolved V genes cover under half, and the rest lacks a known reason. Clone size and the V and J calls come from that table; the DNA yielded D and trimming. Counted in this sample were approximately 130,000 clones; around 83% of them appeared once. The top ten hold roughly 10% of the sample.

As regards this clone: What this receptor recognizes is not known. No per-base quality is available; no much larger clone lies one base away.

This TCR was sampled from a man in his forties with active or convalescent COVID-19. Sequencing was performed on peripheral blood.

The bases are TGTGCCAGCTCACCCCAAAACAGGGGGAGAAGTGAGCAGTTCTTC. Its amino acids are CASSPQNRGRSEQFF. The chain employs TRBV18 and TRBJ2-1; the junction holds 8 bases that match TRBD1. Looking up the germline V gene yields CDR1 KGHSH and CDR2 LQKENI. The CDR3 covers 15 residues, taking in both the cysteine and the phenylalanine. The read is trimmed to its CDR3 DNA, 45 bases read in frame from base 1. Germline trimming: 3 bases from V, 9 bases from J; junction bases outside gene matches: 10.